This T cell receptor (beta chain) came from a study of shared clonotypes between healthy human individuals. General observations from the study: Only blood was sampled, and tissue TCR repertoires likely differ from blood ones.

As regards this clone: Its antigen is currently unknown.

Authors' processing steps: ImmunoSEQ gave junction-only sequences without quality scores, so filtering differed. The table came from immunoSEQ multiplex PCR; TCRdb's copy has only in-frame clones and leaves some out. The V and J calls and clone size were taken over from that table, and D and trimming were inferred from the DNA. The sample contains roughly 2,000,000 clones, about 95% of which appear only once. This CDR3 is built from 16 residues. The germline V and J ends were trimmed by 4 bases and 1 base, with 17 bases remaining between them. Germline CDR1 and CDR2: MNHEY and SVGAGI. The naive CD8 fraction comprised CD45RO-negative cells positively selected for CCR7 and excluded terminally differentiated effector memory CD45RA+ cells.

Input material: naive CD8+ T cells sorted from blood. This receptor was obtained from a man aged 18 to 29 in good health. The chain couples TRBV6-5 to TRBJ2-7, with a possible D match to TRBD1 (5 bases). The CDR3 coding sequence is TGTGCCAGCAGTTTCAGTAAAGGACACAGGTCCTACGAGCAGTACTTC. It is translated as CASSFSKGHRSYEQYF.